The 2 T cell receptor beta chains reported below all come from one sample, sequenced in a study of PD-1 blockade in classical Hodgkin lymphoma. Produced via immunoSEQ multiplex PCR; TCRdb's table is partial and in-frame only. This sample has under 30,000 clones, with 90% to 95% found just once. Time point noted: newly diagnosed, previously untreated cHL patient sample. The specimen was peripheral blood mononuclear cells (PBMCs). The receptor set was obtained from a human donor with classical Hodgkin lymphoma.

This clone was observed a single time. The V call is TRBV27, the J call TRBJ1-5; TRBD1 agrees at 8 bases. CDR1 is MNHEY and CDR2 is SMNVEV in the germline V gene (reference sequence). CDR3 length: 16 amino acids. Unmatched junction bases numbered 10, after V lost 3 bases and J lost 6 bases. CDR3 coding DNA: TGTGCCAGCAGTTTCCGATGGACAGGGATGGCTCAGCCCCAGCATTTT. Translated: CASSFRWTGMAQPQHF.

This sequence joins TRBV28 and TRBJ2-1, with 14 bases lining up with TRBD2. The CDR3 totals 17 residues. After removal of 5 bases from V and 6 bases from J, the junction contained 9 bases not matched to a gene. Germline assignment: CDR1 MDHEN and CDR2 SYDVKM. The DNA of the CDR3 is TGTGCCAGCAGTATACCCCCGGGACTAGCGGGAGTCAATGAGCAGTTCTTC. Amino acid sequence: CASSIPPGLAGVNEQFF.